One sample yielded the 2 T cell receptor beta chains listed below, sequenced in a study of CD8 T cells in Susac syndrome. cDNA came from about 0.46 to 1 ug RNA primed by random hexamers. TCRdb reanalysed the immunoSEQ multiplex PCR reads using MiXCR and keeps one entry per CDR3 protein. The table has approximately 87,000 distinct CDR3 sequences, about 96% seen once. Sequencing input: CD8+ T cells from PBMCs. These receptors were taken from a human donor with Susac syndrome.

This chain joins TRBV18 and TRBJ2-1; D unclear. The CDR3 extends over 17 amino acids. The germline V and J ends were trimmed by 0 bases and 5 bases, with 17 bases remaining between them. Looked up from germline, CDR1 is KGHSH and CDR2 is LQKENI. This chain's CDR3 is CASSPPTAPLEDNEQFF. Here the CDR3 DNA reads TGTGCCAGCTCACCACCGACGGCGCCTCTAGAGGACAATGAGCAGTTCTTC.

This rearrangement joins TRBV7-8 to TRBJ2-5; D may be TRBD2 (6 bases). Trimming removed 6 bases from V and 4 bases from J, with 15 bases in between. The CDR3 is 14 residues long. The germline CDR1 and CDR2 sequences are SGHVS and FQNEAQ. The CDR3 region is CASRPDYSRETQYF. DNA for the CDR3: TGTGCCAGCAGACCGGACTATTCAAGAGAGACCCAGTACTTC.